The sequence of this T cell receptor (beta chain) was determined in a study of control samples from healthy donors and cancer patients. This clone was counted a single time. Germline V CDR1 and CDR2: MDHEN, SYDVKM. There are 15 residues in the CDR3. Trimming took off 2 bases at V and 6 bases at J, with 14 bases between the two ends. Sequencing was performed with immunoSEQ multiplex PCR; in TCRdb, only in-frame clones are kept and a portion is missing. The table shows a few hundred thousand clones, with over 75% occurring only once. This receptor was identified in a man between 40 and 49 years old with head and neck cancer. The V call is TRBV28, the J call TRBJ2-1; TRBD1 or TRBD2 may be the D gene (5 bases each). Sequenced material: PBMCs. The DNA for the CDR3 is TGTGCCAGCAGTTTACCGGGACCCCGCCCCAATGAGCAGTTCTTC. Translated: CASSLPGPRPNEQFF. The whole variable domain, filled in from reference TRBV28 and TRBJ2-1, reads DVKVTQSSRYLVKRTGEKVFLECVQDMDHENMFWYRQDPGLGLRLIYFSYDVKMKEKGDIPEGYSVSREKKERFSLILESASTNQTSMYLCASSLPGPRPNEQFFGPGTRLTVL.